This T cell receptor (beta chain) is drawn from a study of blood T cell repertoires in COVID-19. The overall study: Samples taken during acute and convalescent COVID-19 were collected in the United States, Italy and Spain. T cells, B-cell-depleted T cells, or PBMCs supplied cDNA or gDNA.

As originally analysed: Reference gene primer amplification in the assay estimated nucleated cell counts. Data came from immunoSEQ multiplex PCR; TCRdb stores just in-frame clones and leaves some out. V, J and clone size are taken as reported in that table, and D and trimming were inferred from the DNA itself. This table holds some 15,000 clones, 75% to 90% found once. This TCR came from a man aged 50 or older with active COVID-19. The sequenced sample consisted of peripheral blood.

The CDR3 protein is CASSPSAGTEAFF. The CDR3 DNA reads TGTGCCAGCAGCCCCTCTGCGGGGACTGAAGCTTTCTTT. V and J are TRBV27 and TRBJ1-1; D is undetermined. CDR1 and CDR2 (germline): MNHEY, SMNVEV (reference sequence). CDR3 length: 13 residues. V lost 6 bases, J lost 5 bases, and 13 bases lay in between.